These T cell receptor beta chains were read from a single sample in a study of CD8+CD57+ T cells in acquired aplastic anemia. From the reads, TCRdb called clonotypes with MiXCR, one entry per CDR3 protein. This table holds nearly 60,000 distinct CDR3 sequences, roughly three fifths found once. The source material was sorted CD4+, CD8+, or CD8+CD57+ T cells (not recorded which) from PBMCs. Every receptor here comes from a human donor with aplastic anemia. Both conserved end residues are part of each CDR3. D genes are given only for firm matches. Clone size is shown for a subset of rows, as once, few, many or a class of expanded clone.

v_call	d_call	j_call	clone_size	cdr3_aa
TRBV11-2	TRBD1	TRBJ2-7	.	CASSGAGTELYEQYF
TRBV20-1	TRBD1	TRBJ2-7	.	CSAGTGRFEQYF
TRBV19	.	TRBJ1-6	.	CATLLGVRYNSPLHF
TRBV11-2	TRBD1	TRBJ1-5	.	CASSTTGGNSNQPQHF
TRBV7-9	.	TRBJ1-6	.	CASSLVNSPLHF
TRBV5-5	.	TRBJ2-7	.	CASSPVWGPAYEQYF
TRBV29-1	.	TRBJ1-1	.	CSVGTGNTEAFF
TRBV30	.	TRBJ2-3	few	CAWSEGRDTQYF
TRBV29-1	.	TRBJ2-2	.	CSVEGRNTGELFF
TRBV7-3	.	TRBJ2-7	few	CASSLAAAYEQYF
TRBV19	TRBD1	TRBJ2-7	few	CASSRTGKAYEQYF
TRBV5-5	TRBD1	TRBJ1-5	once	CASSLGGQSDQPQHF
TRBV29-1	.	TRBJ2-5	.	CSVEEGEETQYF
TRBV19	.	TRBJ1-6	once	CASSIEGGVGSPLHF
TRBV24-1	.	TRBJ2-3	.	CATSDLRSTDTQYF
TRBV7-9	TRBD1	TRBJ2-7	.	CASSLGQGAWGEQYF
TRBV7-9	.	TRBJ2-6	many	CASTARGPSGANVLTF
TRBV7-9	.	TRBJ2-6	once	CASSQGPGANVLTF
TRBV2	.	TRBJ1-3	.	CASRGTSALSGNTIYF
TRBV10-1	TRBD2	TRBJ2-1	medium-sized	CASSEPGGLGEQFF
TRBV4-3	TRBD1	TRBJ2-5	.	CASSHRTGRETQYF
TRBV15	.	TRBJ1-1	few	CATSRDGSYTEAFF
TRBV2	TRBD1	TRBJ1-4	once	CASNEGTGEEKLFF
TRBV20-1	.	TRBJ2-7	.	CSARGARFYEQYF
TRBV29-1	.	TRBJ1-5	.	CSVGGQGGQPQHF
TRBV5-1	.	TRBJ2-5	many	CASSLDDQETQYF
TRBV10-2	.	TRBJ2-7	medium-sized	CASSITDSYEQYF
TRBV2	TRBD1	TRBJ1-6	few	CASSTDRANSPLHF
TRBV7-7	.	TRBJ1-1	.	CASSSRPNTEAFF
TRBV19	.	TRBJ1-1	.	CASSMGPTEAFF
TRBV15	TRBD1	TRBJ2-7	.	CATSIRTGEYEQYF
TRBV5-1	.	TRBJ2-7	.	CASSLESGAAYEQYF
TRBV28	.	TRBJ1-1	few	CASSFFGVPNTEAFF
TRBV24-1	TRBD2	TRBJ2-2	.	CATSGAGRTGELFF
TRBV19	TRBD1	TRBJ1-6	.	CASSSRTGDNSPLHF
TRBV11-2	.	TRBJ1-6	.	CASSIPTPGRAHSPLHF
TRBV3-1	.	TRBJ2-1	.	CASSPGFTGYNEQFF
TRBV28	TRBD1	TRBJ1-1	many	CASSIGQGITEAFF
TRBV11-1	TRBD2	TRBJ2-5	.	CASSFGLAGGRGETQYF
TRBV24-1	.	TRBJ1-2	medium-sized	CATSDLETNGYTF